The clone carrying this TCR beta chain has a single count. No antigen is known for it. J lost 1 base, V lost 8 bases, and 0 bases had no gene match. Per the germline V gene, CDR1 is MNHNY and CDR2 is SVGAGI (reference sequence). The CDR3 totals 13 residues. The data were taken from a study of T cell clones after liver transplantation. Study summary: A pre-transplant mixed lymphocyte reaction with TCRbeta sequencing defined graft-donor-reactive clones followed in post-transplant blood. Study-level results: In two subjects, few donor cells limited the measurable donor-reactive repertoire.

The protocol was immunoSEQ multiplex PCR, while the TCRdb copy is restricted to in-frame clones and leaves out a portion. The sample has around 18,000 clones, around 87% seen once; the top ten hold 10% to 15%. This specimen consisted of CD8+ T cells from blood, obtained 45 to 46 months after liver transplant. V usage is TRBV6-6 and J usage is TRBJ1-2, with TRBD1 matching over 11 bases. The source is a human patient who received a liver transplant. Some T cells may be transferred from the graft donor. The CDR3 reads CASGTGGNYGYTF. The CDR3 DNA is TGTGCCAGCGGGACAGGGGGTAACTATGGCTACACCTTC.